What follows are 15 T cell receptor beta chains derived from one specimen sequenced in a study of T cell responses to AZD1222 COVID-19 vaccine. The table came from immunoSEQ multiplex PCR; TCRdb's copy has only in-frame clones and leaves some out. The table includes more than 150,000 clones, 80% to 95% detected once. The input for sequencing was peripheral blood, taken 28 days after the second AZD1222 dose. Every receptor here comes from an adult who received the AZD1222 COVID-19 vaccine.

This chain uses TRBV10-3 with TRBJ2-1; 7 bases fit TRBD2. This CDR3 is 14 amino acids long. Germline CDR1 ENHRY, CDR2 SYGVKD. The ends lost 5 bases at V and 7 bases at J; junction bases unmatched: 8. CDR3 in amino acids: CAISSLTSRNEQFF. CDR3 nucleotide sequence: TGTGCCATCAGTTCTCTGACTAGCAGGAATGAGCAGTTCTTC.

V usage is TRBV29-1 and J usage is TRBJ1-2; TRBD1 is a possible D gene (5 bases). Deletions cut 7 bases from V and 2 bases from J, with 11 bases between. The CDR3 is 12 amino acids. The germline CDR1 and CDR2 sequences are SQVTM and ANQGSEA. The CDR3 region has the DNA TGCAGCGCGAAGGACACGAACTATGGCTACACCTTC. It codes for CSAKDTNYGYTF.

The V gene is TRBV13, the J gene TRBJ2-7; D is possibly TRBD1 (5 bases). V lost 4 bases, J lost 0 bases, and 19 bases lay in between. There are 17 residues in the CDR3. Germline values: CDR1 PRHDT, CDR2 FYEKMQ (reference sequence). CDR3 in DNA: TGTGCCAGCAGCTCGGGCAGGGCAAGTTCTAGCTCCTACGAGCAGTACTTC. Protein sequence: CASSSGRASSSSYEQYF.

The gene calls are TRBV5-1 and TRBJ2-3; TRBD2 agrees at 9 bases. The junction had 11 bases not matched to a gene; V was cut back by 1 base and J by 5 bases. CDR1 is SGHRS, CDR2 YFSETQ, per germline. This CDR3 has 17 residues. CDR3: CASSLLSAGGPGDTQYF. CDR3 nucleotides: TGCGCCAGCAGCTTGTTATCCGCGGGAGGGCCAGGAGATACGCAGTATTTT.

The gene calls are TRBV4-3 and TRBJ2-2; D is ambiguous. The V gene's germline CDR1 is LGHNA and CDR2 YSLEER. The CDR3 contains 16 residues. V was pared by 0 bases and J by 0 bases, with 8 bases between. CDR3 nucleotide sequence: TGCGCCAGCAGCCAAGAGTCCTCGACGAACACCGGGGAGCTGTTTTTT. Its protein product is CASSQESSTNTGELFF.

The chain carries TRBV19 and TRBJ1-2; D gene unclear. Trimming left V 1 base short and J 2 bases short, with 11 bases between. Germline values: CDR1 LNHDA, CDR2 SQIVND (reference sequence). The CDR3 length is 15 residues. The CDR3 sequence is CASSIAAVLNYGYTF. As DNA, the CDR3 is TGTGCCAGTAGTATAGCGGCAGTATTAAACTATGGCTACACCTTC. The variable domain in full, completed from reference TRBV19 and TRBJ1-2, reads DGGITQSPKYLFRKEGQNVTLSCEQNLNHDAMYWYRQDPGQGLRLIYYSQIVNDFQKGDIAEGYSVSREKKESFPLTVTSAQKNPTAFYLCASSIAAVLNYGYTFGSGTRLTVV.

This clone came up once. V usage is TRBV7-8 and J usage is TRBJ1-2; D perhaps matches TRBD1 (6 bases). The CDR3 loop spans 18 amino acids. Germline CDR1 SGHVS, CDR2 FQNEAQ. V gave up 2 bases and J gave up 4 bases, with 23 bases separating them. The CDR3 here is CASSLTAPFSQGGYGYTF. The DNA for the CDR3 is TGTGCCAGCAGCTTAACCGCCCCTTTCTCACAGGGAGGCTATGGCTACACCTTC.

The chain recombines TRBV3-1 (or the pseudogene TRBV3-2) with TRBJ1-6; D is possibly TRBD1 (6 bases). The CDR3 has 15 amino acids. Germline lookup yields CDR1 LGHDT and CDR2 YNNKEL (reference sequence). Trimming left V 2 bases short and J 6 bases short, with 11 bases between. This chain's CDR3 is CASSQTTGVNSPLHF. The CDR3 DNA reads TGTGCCAGCAGCCAAACGACAGGAGTTAATTCACCCCTCCACTTT.

This clone was recorded once. The rearrangement joins TRBV29-1 to TRBJ2-7; TRBD1 might be the D (5 bases). Germline V gives CDR1 SQVTM, CDR2 ANQGSEA. V dropped 4 bases and J dropped 3 bases, with 13 bases sitting between them. This CDR3 has 13 residues. CDR3 nucleotide sequence: TGCAGCGTTGTAACCAGGGTATACTACGAGCAGTACTTC. Amino acids: CSVVTRVYYEQYF.

This chain joins TRBV10-1 and TRBJ2-2; 7 bases match TRBD1. The CDR3 covers 16 residues. V lost 3 bases to trimming and J lost 2 bases; unmatched junction nucleotides: 6. From germline, CDR1 is WNHNN and CDR2 SYGVQD (reference sequence). CDR3 sequence reads: CASSDRDRFNTGELFF. CDR3 nucleotides: TGCGCCAGCAGTGACCGGGACAGATTCAACACCGGGGAGCTGTTTTTT.

This chain uses TRBV7-6 with TRBJ2-7; 14 nucleotides align to TRBD2. From germline, CDR1 is SGHVS and CDR2 FNYEAQ. The CDR3 has 18 amino acids. V was pared by 1 base and J by 5 bases, with 10 bases of the junction left unmatched. CDR3 protein: CASSLELGTSGSKNEQYF. The CDR3 DNA sequence: TGTGCCAGCAGCTTAGAACTAGGGACTAGCGGGAGTAAAAACGAGCAGTACTTC.

In this sample, this clone turned up once. The chain carries TRBV29-1 and TRBJ2-2, with a possible D match to TRBD1 (6 bases). The ends were cut back, 7 bases at V and 3 bases at J, with 15 bases in the middle. Per germline, CDR1 SQVTM and CDR2 ANQGSEA. CDR3 length: 14 amino acids. The CDR3 DNA follows: TGCAGCGCCGCCCGGCAGGGGTACACCGGGGAGCTGTTTTTT. Translation gives CSAARQGYTGELFF.

The genes are TRBV4-1 and TRBJ2-1; no clear D. The CDR3 spans 13 residues. The germline V gene has CDR1 MGHRA and CDR2 YSYEKL. V was cut by 4 bases and J by 1 base, with 5 bases left in between. For the CDR3, the DNA is TGCGCCAGCAGCCCTACGTCCTACAATGAGCAGTTCTTC. It translates to CASSPTSYNEQFF.

The rearrangement uses TRBV27 and TRBJ1-3; D not resolved. Looked up from germline, CDR1 is MNHEY and CDR2 is SMNVEV (reference sequence). The ends were cut back, 6 bases at V and 0 bases at J, with 6 bases in the middle. This CDR3 spans 13 amino acids. Here the CDR3 DNA reads TGTGCCAGCAGCAGAAGCTCTGGAAACACCATATATTTT. This codes for CASSRSSGNTIYF.

The V and J genes are TRBV11-3 and TRBJ1-1, with D tentatively TRBD1 (5 bases). The germline V gene has CDR1 SGHNT and CDR2 YENEEA. This CDR3 contains 15 residues. The V gene lost 1 base and the J gene lost 7 bases, with 16 bases spanning the gap. In nucleotides, the CDR3 is TGTGCCAGCAGCTTAGGATTCGGGGACGGTTATGAAGCTTTCTTT. Translated, it gives CASSLGFGDGYEAFF.